This TCR beta chain was sequenced during a study of CD8 T cells in Susac syndrome. Overall study findings and caveats: Only a relatively small number of individuals were included in the TCR sequencing and HLA analysis.

Worth noting for this clonotype: The antigen remains undetermined.

Sequencing of TCR beta was performed on blood CD8+ T cells and on blood CD4+ T cells. The CD8+ and CD4+ T cells were negatively isolated, with the TEMRA cells enriched by FACS. Random hexamers served to reverse transcribe about 0.5 to 1 ug RNA. Amplification of TCR beta CDR3 used immunoSEQ multiplex PCR across 54 Vbeta and 13 Jbeta. TCRdb ran MiXCR on the immunoSEQ multiplex PCR reads and lists one entry per CDR3 protein. The sample holds roughly 44,000 distinct CDR3 sequences, over 85% seen once. This TCR derives from a human donor in good health. The sample comprised CD8+ T cells from PBMCs.

In nucleotides, the CDR3 is TGTGCCAGCAGCTTGGATGTAGCGGGAGGTCCCTACAATGAGCAGTTCTTC. The encoded protein is CASSLDVAGGPYNEQFF. The genes are TRBV5-4 and TRBJ2-1, with TRBD2 matching 10 bases. The CDR3 spans 17 residues. The V gene's germline CDR1 is SGHNT and CDR2 YYREEE (reference sequence). V lost 0 bases to trimming and J lost 2 bases; unmatched junction nucleotides: 5.